This T cell receptor (beta chain) appears in the sequencing data of a study of T cells in Graves' hyperthyroidism and ophthalmopathy. TCR beta CDR3 regions were amplified from RNA. HTBI primers were the set used in a first-round RT-PCR of the TCR CDR3. MiXCR, run by TCRdb on the multiplex PCR reads, gives a single entry per CDR3 protein. The sample carries approximately 600,000 distinct CDR3 sequences, around 20% recorded once. This clonotype was observed a handful of times. The V and J ends lost 3 bases and 6 bases respectively, with 11 bases between them. The germline V gene has CDR1 SEHNR and CDR2 FQNEAQ (reference sequence). CDR3 length: 14 residues.

The chain is built from TRBV7-9 and TRBJ2-2; possible D gene TRBD2, 5 bases. Specimen: blood. The TCR originated in a man aged 30 to 39 with Graves' ophthalmopathy. This chain's CDR3 is CASSLWTGAGELFF. The DNA of the CDR3 is TGTGCCAGCAGCTTGTGGACCGGGGCCGGGGAGCTGTTTTTT. The complete variable domain, with remaining parts taken from reference TRBV7-9 and TRBJ2-2, reads DTGVSQNPRHKITKRGQNVTFRCDPISEHNRLYWYRQTLGQGPEFLTYFQNEAQLEKSRLLSDRFSAERPKGSFSTLEIQRTEQGDSAMYLCASSLWTGAGELFFGEGSRLTVL.